Below, 7 T cell receptor beta chains from the same sample are listed, as sequenced in a study of blood T cell repertoires in COVID-19. Produced via immunoSEQ multiplex PCR; TCRdb's table is partial and in-frame only. The profile shows about 220,000 clones, roughly four fifths of them singletons. Specimen: PBMCs or T cells enriched from blood (not recorded which). The receptors shown here come from a woman aged 55 to 70 who had recovered from COVID-19.

V usage is TRBV7-8 and J usage is TRBJ1-4, with TRBD1 as a possible D gene (6 bases). The CDR3 length is 15 residues. The germline CDR1 and CDR2 sequences are SGHVS and FQNEAQ. Trimming stripped 0 bases from V and 5 bases from J, with 10 bases between. CDR3 nucleotide sequence: TGTGCCAGCAGCTTAGCGCACAGGGTGAATGAAAAACTGTTTTTT. Translation gives CASSLAHRVNEKLFF.

This clone was seen only once. The genes are TRBV18 and TRBJ1-5; D is unresolved. The germline V and J ends were trimmed by 4 bases and 7 bases, with 14 bases remaining between them. Germline CDR1 KGHSH, CDR2 LQKENI. The CDR3 is 14 residues long. CDR3 sequence: CASSLRGSDQPQHF. In DNA, the CDR3 is TGTGCCAGCTCACTACGAGGGTCGGACCAGCCCCAGCATTTT. Variable domain in full (rest from reference TRBV18 and TRBJ1-5): NAGVMQNPRHLVRRRGQEARLRCSPMKGHSHVYWYRQLPEEGLKFMVYLQKENIIDESGMPKERFSAEFPKEGPSILRIQQVVRGDSAAYFCASSLRGSDQPQHFGDGTRLSIL.

J is TRBJ1-4 and V is TRBV11-1, with a weak D call TRBD1 (5 bases). Trimming cost V 2 bases and J 8 bases, with 12 bases left between them. Per germline, CDR1 SGHAT and CDR2 FQDESV (reference sequence). CDR3 size: 14 residues. For the CDR3, the DNA is TGTGCCAGCAGCTTATCCCAAGGGGCCGAAAAACTGTTTTTT. Amino acid sequence: CASSLSQGAEKLFF.

The gene calls are TRBV19 and TRBJ2-2; D is possibly TRBD2 (5 bases). V dropped 1 base and J dropped 6 bases, with 6 bases sitting between them. Germline CDR1 and CDR2: LNHDA and SQIVND (reference sequence). This CDR3 comprises 13 residues. In nucleotides, the CDR3 is TGTGCCAGTAGTATAGCCGGGGCCGGGGAGCTGTTTTTT. It translates to CASSIAGAGELFF.

The rearrangement links TRBV12-3 or TRBV12-4 to TRBJ2-7; 7 bases agree with TRBD1. The CDR3 spans 13 residues. The J segment lost 1 base and the V segment lost 7 bases, leaving 4 bases of the junction unmatched. The DNA for the CDR3 is TGTGCCAGCACTAGGGACAGTTCCTACGAGCAGTACTTC. Its protein product is CASTRDSSYEQYF.

This clone was detected only once. The rearrangement joins TRBV6-4 to TRBJ1-5; a weak D match, TRBD1 (5 bases). Germline values: CDR1 MRHNA, CDR2 SNTAGT. V dropped 4 bases and J dropped 7 bases, with 11 bases sitting between them. The CDR3 loop spans 13 amino acids. The CDR3 protein is CASSAGRGQPQHF. CDR3 bases: TGTGCCAGCAGTGCAGGGAGGGGCCAGCCCCAGCATTTT.

V gene TRBV7-8 combines with J gene TRBJ1-1, with 7 nucleotides matching TRBD1. Germline V gene lookup returns CDR1 SGHVS and CDR2 FQNEAQ. This CDR3 region has 14 residues. The trim removed 6 bases at V and 3 bases at J, leaving 7 bases unmatched. The DNA for the CDR3 is TGTGCCAGCAGTTTCGGGACAGACTACACTGAAGCTTTCTTT. Protein: CASSFGTDYTEAFF.